This T cell receptor (beta chain) stems from a study of T-cell reconstitution after alpha-beta-depleted transplantation in children. The V gene's germline CDR1 is SEHNR and CDR2 FQNEAQ (reference sequence). Trimming removed 1 base at V and 4 bases at J, with 15 bases between. The CDR3 spans 16 residues. Unique molecular identifiers featured in how the TCRbeta library was prepared. TCRdb recomputed calls from the PCR reads with MiXCR, one row per CDR3 protein. The data hold 700,000 or so distinct CDR3 sequences, with roughly 14% observed a single time. As for this clonotype: Its target is not known.

Findings of the study overall: Some patients showed high day-60 TCRbeta diversity, which derived from surviving recipient T cells and thymic progenitors. After transplant, at about two months, alpha-beta T cells were reportedly derived from several hundred expanded graft clones.

The chain recombines TRBV7-9 with TRBJ2-3; possibly TRBD1 for D (5 bases). This material consisted of PBMCs, taken before TCRalphabeta/CD19-depleted stem cell transplant. The TCR comes from a girl aged 2 to 10 with congenital amegakaryocytic thrombocytopenia, due to receive a stem cell transplant. Here the CDR3 reads CASSLGEHRRADTQYF. In DNA, the CDR3 is TGTGCCAGCAGCTTAGGGGAACACAGGCGCGCAGATACGCAGTATTTT.